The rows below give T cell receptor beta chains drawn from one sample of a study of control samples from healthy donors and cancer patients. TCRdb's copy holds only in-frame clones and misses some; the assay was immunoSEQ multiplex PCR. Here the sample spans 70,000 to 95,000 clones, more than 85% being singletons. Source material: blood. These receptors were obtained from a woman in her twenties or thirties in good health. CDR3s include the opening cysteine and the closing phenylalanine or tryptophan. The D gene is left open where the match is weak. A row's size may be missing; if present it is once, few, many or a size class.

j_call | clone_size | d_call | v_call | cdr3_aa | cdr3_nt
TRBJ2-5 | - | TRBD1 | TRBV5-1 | CASSLGQDQETQYF | TGCGCCAGCAGCTTAGGACAGGACCAAGAGACCCAGTACTTC
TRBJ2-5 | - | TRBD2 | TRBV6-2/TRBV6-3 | CASSYGTSVRETQYF | TGTGCCAGCAGTTACGGGACTAGCGTTCGAGAGACCCAGTACTTC
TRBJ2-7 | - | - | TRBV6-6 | CASSLFEGRYEQYF | TGTGCCAGCAGCCTCTTCGAGGGTCGCTACGAGCAGTACTTC
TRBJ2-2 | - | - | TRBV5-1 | CASSSVTYTGELFF | TGCGCCAGCAGCTCAGTTACCTACACCGGGGAGCTGTTTTTT
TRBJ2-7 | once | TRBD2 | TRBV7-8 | CASSLFAGGLYEQYF | TGTGCCAGCAGCTTATTCGCGGGAGGCCTATACGAGCAGTACTTC
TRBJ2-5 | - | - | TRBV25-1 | CASSETGMASETQYF | TGTGCCAGCAGTGAGACAGGTATGGCCTCAGAGACCCAGTACTTC
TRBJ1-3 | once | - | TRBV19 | CASSISASYPGNTIYF | TGTGCCAGTAGTATATCGGCCAGCTACCCTGGAAACACCATATATTTT
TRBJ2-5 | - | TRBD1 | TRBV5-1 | CASSLGTGGEETQYF | TGCGCCAGCAGCCTTGGGACAGGGGGCGAGGAGACCCAGTACTTC
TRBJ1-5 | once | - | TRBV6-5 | CASSLWGGNQPQHF | TGTGCCAGCAGCTTGTGGGGAGGCAATCAGCCCCAGCATTTT
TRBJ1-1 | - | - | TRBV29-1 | CSVDKVGRTEAFF | TGCAGCGTTGATAAGGTGGGAAGGACTGAAGCTTTCTTT
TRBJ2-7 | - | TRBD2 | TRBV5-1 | CASSLGGLARDEQYF | TGCGCCAGCAGCTTAGGGGGACTAGCTCGGGACGAGCAGTACTTC
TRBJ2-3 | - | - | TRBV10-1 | CASSEAVSDTQYF | TGCGCCAGCAGTGAGGCAGTGTCGGATACGCAGTATTTT
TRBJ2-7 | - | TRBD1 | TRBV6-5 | CASSPRQGAYEQYF | TGTGCCAGCAGTCCCCGACAGGGGGCCTACGAGCAGTACTTC
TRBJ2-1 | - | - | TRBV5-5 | CASSRLGGYNEQFF | TGTGCCAGCAGCCGATTAGGGGGCTACAATGAGCAGTTCTTC
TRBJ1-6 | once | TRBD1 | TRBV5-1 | CASSPMTGREILNSPLHF | TGCGCCAGCAGCCCGATGACAGGGCGGGAAATATTGAATTCACCCCTCCACTTT
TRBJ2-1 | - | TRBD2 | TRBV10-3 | CAISALAGVHEQFF | TGTGCCATCAGTGCACTAGCGGGAGTTCATGAGCAGTTCTTC
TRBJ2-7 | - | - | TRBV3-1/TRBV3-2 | CASSQGPGAQYEQYF | TGTGCCAGCAGCCAAGGCCCAGGGGCACAATACGAGCAGTACTTC
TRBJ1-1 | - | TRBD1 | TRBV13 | CASTQDRAHTEAFF | TGTGCCAGCACCCAGGACAGGGCGCACACTGAAGCTTTCTTT
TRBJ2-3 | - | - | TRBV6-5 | CATMPGAFADTQYF | TGTGCCACCATGCCGGGGGCCTTCGCAGATACGCAGTATTTT
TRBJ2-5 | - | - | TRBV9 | CASSVGTLVETQYF | TGTGCCAGCAGCGTAGGGACGCTGGTGGAGACCCAGTACTTC
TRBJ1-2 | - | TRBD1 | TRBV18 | CASSPQGQGLRGYTF | TGTGCCAGCTCACCTCAGGGACAGGGACTCCGCGGCTACACCTTC
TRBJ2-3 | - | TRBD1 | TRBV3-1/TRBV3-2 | CASSQVSRTGFTDTQYF | TGTGCCAGCAGCCAAGTAAGCCGGACAGGATTCACAGATACGCAGTATTTT
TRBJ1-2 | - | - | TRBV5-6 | CASSLGGDYGYTF | TGTGCCAGCAGCTTGGGGGGCGACTATGGCTACACCTTC
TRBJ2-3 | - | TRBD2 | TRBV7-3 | CASSPNLLAGRTDTQYF | TGTGCCAGCAGCCCAAACCTACTAGCGGGGAGGACAGATACGCAGTATTTT
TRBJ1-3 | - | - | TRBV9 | CASSNVGVWDTIYF | TGTGCCAGCAGCAACGTCGGGGTGTGGGACACCATATATTTT
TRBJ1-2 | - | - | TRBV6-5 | CASIADRTNYGYTF | TGTGCCAGCATTGCAGACAGGACGAACTATGGCTACACCTTC